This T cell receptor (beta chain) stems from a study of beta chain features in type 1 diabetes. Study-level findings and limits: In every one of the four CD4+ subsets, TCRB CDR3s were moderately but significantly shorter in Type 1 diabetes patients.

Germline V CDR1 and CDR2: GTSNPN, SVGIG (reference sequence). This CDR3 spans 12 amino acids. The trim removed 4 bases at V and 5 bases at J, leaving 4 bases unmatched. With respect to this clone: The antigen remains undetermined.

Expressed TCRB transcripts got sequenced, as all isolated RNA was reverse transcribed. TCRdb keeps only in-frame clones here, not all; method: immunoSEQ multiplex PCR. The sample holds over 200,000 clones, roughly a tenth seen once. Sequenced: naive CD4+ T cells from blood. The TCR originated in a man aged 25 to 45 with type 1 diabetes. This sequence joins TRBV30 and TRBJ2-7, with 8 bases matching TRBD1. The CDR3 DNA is TGTGCCTGGACAGGGGACAGGAACGAGCAGTACTTC. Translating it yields CAWTGDRNEQYF.